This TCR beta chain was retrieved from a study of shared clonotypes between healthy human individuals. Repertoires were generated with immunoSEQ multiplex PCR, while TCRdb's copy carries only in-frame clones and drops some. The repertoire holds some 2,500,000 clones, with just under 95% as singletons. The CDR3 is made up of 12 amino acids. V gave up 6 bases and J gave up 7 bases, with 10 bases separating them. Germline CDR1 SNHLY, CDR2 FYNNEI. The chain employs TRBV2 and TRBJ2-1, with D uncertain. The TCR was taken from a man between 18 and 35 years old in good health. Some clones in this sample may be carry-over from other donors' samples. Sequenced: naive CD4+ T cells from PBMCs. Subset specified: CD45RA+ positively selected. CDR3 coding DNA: TGTGCCAGCAGCCGAGCAGTGAATGAGCAGTTCTTC. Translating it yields CASSRAVNEQFF.